The 28 T cell receptor beta chains below come from one sample, sequenced in a study of blood T cell repertoires in COVID-19. Profiling relied on immunoSEQ multiplex PCR, and the TCRdb table lists in-frame clones only, not all of them. Here the sample spans roughly 130,000 clones, over 75% being singletons. Sequencing was carried out using peripheral blood. All receptors come from a woman aged 70 to 79 with acute or convalescent COVID-19.

The chain carries TRBV7-6 and TRBJ1-5; a weak D match, TRBD1 (6 bases). Looked up from germline, CDR1 is SGHVS and CDR2 is FNYEAQ. The CDR3 runs 16 residues. Trimming removed 5 bases at V and 0 bases at J, with 14 bases between. The CDR3 bases are TGTGCCAGCAGCCAGGGGCCTGGGGGTAGCAATCAGCCCCAGCATTTT. It specifies CASSQGPGGSNQPQHF.

This clone was observed a single time. CDR3 sequence reads: CASSWLADTDTQYF. The CDR3 DNA follows: TGTGCCAGCAGCTGGCTAGCGGACACAGATACGCAGTATTTT. The chain links TRBV9 to TRBJ2-3; the match to TRBD2 covers 7 bases. From germline, CDR1 is SGDLS and CDR2 YYNGEE. The CDR3 has 14 residues. V dropped 4 bases and J dropped 2; count of bases not matched to a gene: 4.

The chain combines TRBV11-2 with TRBJ2-1; the D gene is possibly TRBD2 (5 bases). Germline values: CDR1 SGHAT, CDR2 FQNNGV. V lost 3 bases and J lost 0, with 18 bases in between. The CDR3 covers 18 residues. The CDR3 coding sequence is TGTGCCAGCAGCTTTTCACTTGGGCGGGCCCCCTCCTACAATGAGCAGTTCTTC. This sequence encodes CASSFSLGRAPSYNEQFF.

The chain carries TRBV4-1 and TRBJ2-7; perhaps TRBD2 as D (7 bases). V was shortened by 4 bases and J by 0 bases, with 25 bases between the two germline ends. The length of the CDR3 is 19 residues. CDR1 is MGHRA, CDR2 YSYEKL, per germline. Written as DNA, the CDR3 is TGCGCCAGCAGCCCGGGGGGCAGACTTTCCATCTTGAGCTCCTACGAGCAGTACTTC. Residues: CASSPGGRLSILSSYEQYF.

V gene TRBV5-1 combines with J gene TRBJ2-2; 8 bases fit TRBD2. Per the germline V gene, CDR1 is SGHRS and CDR2 is YFSETQ. CDR3 length equals 16 residues. After removal of 1 base from V and 2 bases from J, the junction contained 4 bases not matched to a gene. The CDR3 is CASSLRLARNTGELFF. In nucleotides, the CDR3 is TGCGCCAGCAGCTTGCGACTAGCGAGAAACACCGGGGAGCTGTTTTTT. Together with reference TRBV5-1 and TRBJ2-2, the CDR3 gives the full variable domain: KAGVTQTPRYLIKTRGQQVTLSCSPISGHRSVSWYQQTPGQGLQFLFEYFSETQRNKGNFPGRFSGRQFSNSRSEMNVSTLELGDSALYLCASSLRLARNTGELFFGEGSRLTVL.

With regard to this clone: The junction shows a germline mismatch at one end, possibly a read error. The V gene is TRBV19, the J gene TRBJ2-3, with 9 bases identical to TRBD2. Germline V gives CDR1 LNHDA, CDR2 SQIVND (reference sequence). This CDR3 region has 17 residues. The CDR3 DNA follows: TGTGCCAGTAGCATAGCCCTTGGCGGGGGGGCCTCTGATACGCAGTATTTT. Protein sequence: CASSIALGGGASDTQYF. Supplemented by reference TRBV19 and TRBJ2-3, the full variable domain reads DGGITQSPKYLFRKEGQNVTLSCEQNLNHDAMYWYRQDPGQGLRLIYYSQIVNDFQKGDIAEGYSVSREKKESFPLTVTSAQKNPTAFYLCASSIALGGGASDTQYFGPGTRLTVL.

J is TRBJ2-7 and V is TRBV29-1, with 7 bases identical to TRBD1. The CDR3 is 14 amino acids. CDR1 is SQVTM, CDR2 ANQGSEA, per germline. The trim removed 7 bases at V and 4 bases at J, leaving 13 bases unmatched. The CDR3 DNA follows: TGCAGCGCAAGAAGGGACAGCACGTCGTACGAGCAGTACTTC. It translates to CSARRDSTSYEQYF.

This clone was recorded only once. The chain combines TRBV5-6 with TRBJ1-2; D call uncertain. Trimming pared 0 bases from V and 4 bases from J, leaving 13 bases between. Germline CDR1 SGHDT, CDR2 YYEEEE. CDR3 length: 15 residues. CDR3 residues: CASSLVSGGGYGYTF. The CDR3 DNA sequence: TGTGCCAGCAGCTTGGTCTCGGGTGGCGGCTATGGCTACACCTTC.

The rearrangement links TRBV5-1 to TRBJ2-7; TRBD1 aligns across 7 bases. Germline assignment: CDR1 SGHRS and CDR2 YFSETQ. V lost 3 bases to trimming and J lost 3 bases; unmatched junction nucleotides: 9. This CDR3 spans 15 amino acids. In DNA, the CDR3 is TGCGCCAGCAGCTCCCGACCGGGACAGAACTACGAGCAGTACTTC. Encoded protein: CASSSRPGQNYEQYF.

This clone came up once. The V call is TRBV19, the J call TRBJ2-1, with 7 bases matching TRBD1. Germline V gene sequence: CDR1 LNHDA, CDR2 SQIVND (reference sequence). The junction had 5 bases not matched to a gene; V was cut back by 5 bases and J by 1 base. This CDR3 has 15 amino acids. The CDR3 nucleotides read TGTGCCAGTAGTGTAGGGGGCGCATCCTACAATGAGCAGTTCTTC. Protein sequence: CASSVGGASYNEQFF.

The chain couples TRBV7-9 to TRBJ2-7; D uncertain. CDR1 and CDR2 (germline): SEHNR, FQNEAQ (reference sequence). The CDR3 consists of 14 residues. V lost 1 base, J lost 3 bases, and 10 bases lay in between. The CDR3 DNA follows: TGTGCCAGCAGCTTAGGGGCCCATAACTACGAGCAGTACGTC. Protein sequence: CASSLGAHNYEQYV.

In this sample, this clone turned up once. V and J are TRBV20-1 and TRBJ1-2, with 7 bases fitting TRBD1. V lost 4 bases and J lost 8; bases outside the gene matches: 4. Per the germline V gene, CDR1 is DFQATT and CDR2 is SNEGSKA (reference sequence). The CDR3 covers 11 residues. The CDR3 here is CSATTGDGYTF. As DNA, the CDR3 is TGCAGTGCTACCACAGGGGACGGCTACACCTTC.

The chain links TRBV19 to TRBJ1-1; TRBD1 aligns across 7 bases. From germline, CDR1 is LNHDA and CDR2 SQIVND (reference sequence). This CDR3 contains 16 residues. The V segment lost 6 bases and the J segment 0 bases; nucleotides outside the gene matches: 10. The CDR3 DNA reads TGTGCCAGTAGACTGGGGGGACAGCTCATGAACACTGAAGCTTTCTTT. Amino acid sequence: CASRLGGQLMNTEAFF.

V and J are TRBV10-3 and TRBJ1-5; possible D gene TRBD1, 6 bases. Trimming removed 0 bases at V and 5 bases at J, with 14 bases between. This CDR3 is built from 16 residues. From germline, CDR1 is ENHRY and CDR2 SYGVKD. This CDR3 is CAISESLGGGDQPQHF. As DNA, the CDR3 is TGTGCCATCAGTGAGTCGCTAGGGGGAGGGGATCAGCCCCAGCATTTT.

The J gene is TRBJ1-1, the V gene TRBV27; 7 bases are shared with TRBD1. This CDR3 is 16 amino acids long. V shed 5 bases, J shed 1 base, and the junction held 10 bases outside the gene matches. CDR1 MNHEY and CDR2 SMNVEV come from the germline V gene (reference sequence). The CDR3 loop is CASSITGAEWNTEAFF. DNA of the CDR3: TGTGCCAGCAGTATCACAGGGGCGGAGTGGAACACTGAAGCTTTCTTT.

The chain uses TRBV20-1 and TRBJ1-2; weak D call: TRBD1 (5 bases). CDR1 and CDR2 (germline): DFQATT, SNEGSKA (reference sequence). Deletions cut 3 bases from V and 4 bases from J, with 12 bases between. This CDR3 has 13 amino acids. The CDR3 DNA follows: TGCAGTGCTAGTATCGGGGGAGTCTATGGCTACACCTTC. Residues: CSASIGGVYGYTF.

This clone was seen only a few times. This chain connects TRBV3-1 (or the pseudogene TRBV3-2) to TRBJ1-6; no definite D call. CDR1 LGHDT and CDR2 YNNKEL come from the germline V gene (reference sequence). V was trimmed by 1 base and J by 1 base, leaving 8 bases between them. This CDR3 has 16 amino acids. CDR3 sequence reads: CASSQGAGSYNSPLHF. The CDR3 DNA is TGTGCCAGCAGCCAAGGGGCGGGTTCCTATAATTCACCCCTCCACTTT.

J is TRBJ2-1 and V is TRBV30, with D perhaps matching TRBD2 (5 bases). V was cut by 0 bases and J by 9 bases, with 12 bases left in between. CDR3 size: 13 residues. Germline V gives CDR1 GTSNPN, CDR2 SVGIG (reference sequence). For the CDR3, the DNA is TGTGCCTGGAGTGTATCCGGTCTAGCTGAGCAGTTCTTC. Encoded protein: CAWSVSGLAEQFF.

The chain recombines TRBV4-2 with TRBJ2-2; D gene uncertain. CDR1 is LGHNA and CDR2 is YNFKEQ in the germline V gene. Between the trimmed V and J ends, which lost 0 bases and 0 bases, there was a span of 8 bases. CDR3 length: 16 residues. CDR3 nucleotide sequence: TGTGCCAGCAGCCAAGAACCAAGCCCGAACACCGGGGAGCTGTTTTTT. Its protein product is CASSQEPSPNTGELFF.

This clone was counted only a few times. V usage is TRBV2 and J usage is TRBJ2-7; 8 bases line up with TRBD1. J gave up 0 bases and V 1 base, and 2 bases lay outside the gene matches. Germline CDR1 and CDR2: SNHLY and FYNNEI. This CDR3 has 15 amino acids. The chain's CDR3 is CASSEEQGDSYEQYF. In nucleotides, the CDR3 is TGTGCCAGCAGTGAAGAACAGGGGGACTCCTACGAGCAGTACTTC.

The rearrangement joins TRBV5-4 to TRBJ1-3; TRBD1 is a possible D gene (6 bases). The germline V gene encodes CDR1 SGHNT and CDR2 YYREEE (reference sequence). The germline V and J ends were trimmed by 1 base and 1 base, with 21 bases remaining between them. There are 19 residues in the CDR3. CDR3 DNA: TGTGCCAGCAGCTTGTCCCTGGGGGCCAACCGACTTTCTGGAAACACCATATATTTT. Translating it yields CASSLSLGANRLSGNTIYF.

This chain uses TRBV6-2 or TRBV6-3 with TRBJ1-1; no firm D call. The V end was cut by 0 bases, the J end by 7 bases, with 9 bases between. The germline V gene has CDR1 MNHEY and CDR2 SVGEGT. The CDR3 is made up of 13 amino acids. The CDR3: CASSYSAGHEAFF. Here the CDR3 DNA reads TGTGCCAGCAGTTACTCTGCTGGCCATGAAGCTTTCTTT.

The CDR3 protein is CASSQVGGIYNEQFF. DNA for the CDR3: TGTGCCAGCAGCCAAGTAGGAGGGATCTACAATGAGCAGTTCTTC. This sequence joins TRBV3-1 (or the pseudogene TRBV3-2) and TRBJ2-1, with TRBD2 as a possible D gene (6 bases). Germline CDR1 reads LGHDT; CDR2 reads YNNKEL (reference sequence). V was trimmed by 1 base and J by 3 bases, leaving 10 bases between them. The CDR3 contains 15 residues.

The chain recombines TRBV6-5 with TRBJ2-5; 10 bases match TRBD1. CDR1 and CDR2 (germline): MNHEY, SVGAGI. This CDR3 has 15 residues. J gave up 5 bases and V 4 bases, and 7 bases lay outside the gene matches. CDR3 DNA: TGTGCCAGCAGTTCCCCGGGACAGGGGTTGGAGACCCAGTACTTC. Its translation: CASSSPGQGLETQYF.

The chain is built from TRBV5-5 and TRBJ1-1; D might be TRBD1 (5 bases). CDR1 and CDR2 (germline): SGHKS, YYEKEE (reference sequence). This CDR3 is 15 amino acids long. Trimming cost V 4 bases and J 0 bases, with 13 bases left between them. The CDR3 is CASSISTVMNTEAFF. The CDR3 nucleotides read TGTGCCAGCAGCATCTCGACAGTTATGAACACTGAAGCTTTCTTT.

The gene calls are TRBV29-1 and TRBJ1-2; 12 nucleotides agree with TRBD1. The CDR3 sequence is 14 residues long. V trimming: 3 bases; J trimming: 7 bases; junction bases outside the gene matches: 6. The germline V gene encodes CDR1 SQVTM and CDR2 ANQGSEA. The CDR3 DNA sequence: TGCAGCGTTGATACCGGGACAGGGGGCCCTGGCTACACCTTC. Encoded protein: CSVDTGTGGPGYTF.

The chain uses TRBV19 and TRBJ2-3, with TRBD1 matching 11 bases. Germline CDR1 is LNHDA and CDR2 is SQIVND (reference sequence). CDR3 length: 15 residues. Unmatched junction bases numbered 6, after V lost 7 bases and J lost 3 bases. CDR3 residues: CASKAGTGGTDTQYF. DNA for the CDR3: TGTGCCAGTAAGGCGGGGACAGGGGGAACAGATACGCAGTATTTT.

This clone was counted between two and nine times. This chain links TRBV6-2 or TRBV6-3 with TRBJ2-7, with 10 positions matching TRBD2. The CDR3 covers 16 residues. The J segment lost 0 bases and the V segment lost 6 bases, leaving 8 bases of the junction unmatched. Germline CDR1 is MNHEY and CDR2 is SVGEGT. The CDR3 nucleotides read TGTGCCAGCAGCCCACGACTAGCGGGCTACTCCTACGAGCAGTACTTC. Its protein is CASSPRLAGYSYEQYF.